This passage covers 9 T cell receptor beta chains from one sample sequenced in a study of T cells after yellow fever vaccination. TCRdb analysed the 5' RACE reads with MiXCR anew, one entry per CDR3 protein. The sample has roughly 240,000 distinct CDR3 sequences; around 6.7% are singletons. The input for sequencing was CD4+ T cells sorted from PBMCs, taken on the day of the yellow fever booster vaccination. The source is a man aged 25 to 45 who received the YFV17D yellow fever vaccine.

There are many counts of this clonotype. V is TRBV20-1 and J is TRBJ1-2, with D tentatively TRBD1 (6 bases). Trimming stripped 1 base from V and 5 bases from J, with 20 bases between. CDR1 and CDR2 (germline): DFQATT, SNEGSKA (reference sequence). CDR3 size: 16 residues. CDR3 bases: TGCAGTGCTAGAGTAGCCAGGGGAGTATCAGAATATGGCTACACCTTC. It codes for CSARVARGVSEYGYTF.

Ten or more counts support this clonotype. The genes are TRBV20-1 and TRBJ2-7; the match to TRBD1 covers 12 bases. The germline CDR1 and CDR2 sequences are DFQATT and SNEGSKA (reference sequence). Trimming cost V 7 bases and J 5 bases; bases outside gene matches: 3. The CDR3 consists of 12 residues. DNA for the CDR3: TGCAGTGGGGGACAGGGGGCCGACGAGCAGTACTTC. Amino acids: CSGGQGADEQYF.

This clonotype turned up a few times. The chain uses TRBV12-3 or TRBV12-4 and TRBJ2-7, with D perhaps assigned TRBD1 or TRBD2 (7 bases each). Trimming pared 0 bases from V and 6 bases from J, leaving 15 bases between. CDR3 size: 15 residues. The CDR3 reads CASSLAPGGVSEQYF. The CDR3 bases are TGTGCCAGCAGTTTAGCGCCAGGGGGGGTATCCGAGCAGTACTTC.

The chain joins TRBV7-2 to TRBJ1-1, with D possibly matching TRBD1 (6 bases). The CDR3 contains 12 residues. CDR1 and CDR2 from the germline V gene are SGHTA and FQGNSA. The V gene lost 2 bases and the J gene lost 8 bases, with 9 bases spanning the gap. The CDR3 coding sequence is TGTGCCAGCAGCTTAATCGGGACAGAAGCTTTCTTT. Its protein is CASSLIGTEAFF. The entire variable domain, with the rest obtained from reference TRBV7-2 and TRBJ1-1, is as follows: GAGVSQSPSNKVTEKGKDVELRCDPISGHTALYWYRQSLGQGLEFLIYFQGNSAPDKSGLPSDRFSAERTGGSVSTLTIQRTQQEDSAVYLCASSLIGTEAFFGQGTRLTVV.

V usage is TRBV5-3 and J usage is TRBJ2-5; no clear D gene. TRBV5-3 is an open reading frame whose function is uncertain. The CDR3 length is 14 residues. V shed 9 bases and J shed 5 bases, with 20 bases lying between them. The DNA for the CDR3 is TGTGCCATGGGCCCTGGGCCGCTGTGGGAGACCCAGTACTTC. This gives the protein CAMGPGPLWETQYF.

V usage is TRBV25-1 and J usage is TRBJ1-3, with D uncertain. The CDR3 spans 13 residues. From germline, CDR1 is MGHDK and CDR2 SYGVNS. V lost 4 bases and J lost 3, with 7 bases in between. The CDR3 region has the DNA TGTGCCAGCAGTGGCAACTTTGGAAACACCATATATTTT. This codes for CASSGNFGNTIYF.

This clonotype was observed at least ten times. The rearrangement uses TRBV24-1 and TRBJ2-5, with D maybe TRBD2 (6 bases). The CDR3 is 16 amino acids. Germline V lookup: CDR1 KGHDR, CDR2 SFDVKD. The V end was cut by 9 bases, the J end by 0 bases, with 19 bases between. CDR3 in amino acids: CATGLDGRADQETQYF. CDR3 in DNA: TGTGCCACCGGCCTGGACGGGAGAGCGGACCAAGAGACCCAGTACTTC.

Concerning this clonotype: A read error may explain this, as a much larger clone is one base away. The chain has TRBV19 and TRBJ2-2; D possibly corresponds to TRBD1 (5 bases). CDR1 and CDR2 from the germline V gene are LNHDA and SQIVND (reference sequence). V was clipped by 6 bases and J by 0 bases, with 11 bases between them. There are 15 residues in the CDR3. As DNA, the CDR3 is TGTGCCAGTAGCAGACAGCAAACGAACACCGGGGAGCTGTTTTTT. As protein: CASSRQQTNTGELFF. The whole variable domain, filled in from reference TRBV19 and TRBJ2-2, reads DGGITQSPKYLFRKEGQNVTLSCEQNLNHDAMYWYRQDPGQGLRLIYYSQIVNDFQKGDIAEGYSVSREKKESFPLTVTSAQKNPTAFYLCASSRQQTNTGELFFGEGSRLTVL.

On this clonotype: A much bigger clone sits one base away, suggesting this may be a read error. The chain recombines TRBV7-9 with TRBJ2-5; possible D gene TRBD1, 5 bases. Germline V gives CDR1 SEHNR, CDR2 FQNEAQ (reference sequence). This CDR3 has 15 residues. V shed 4 bases and J shed 4 bases, with 16 bases lying between them. CDR3 loop: CASSSDRPHPETQYF. The CDR3 DNA is TGTGCCAGCAGCTCAGACAGACCGCACCCAGAGACCCAGTACTTC.